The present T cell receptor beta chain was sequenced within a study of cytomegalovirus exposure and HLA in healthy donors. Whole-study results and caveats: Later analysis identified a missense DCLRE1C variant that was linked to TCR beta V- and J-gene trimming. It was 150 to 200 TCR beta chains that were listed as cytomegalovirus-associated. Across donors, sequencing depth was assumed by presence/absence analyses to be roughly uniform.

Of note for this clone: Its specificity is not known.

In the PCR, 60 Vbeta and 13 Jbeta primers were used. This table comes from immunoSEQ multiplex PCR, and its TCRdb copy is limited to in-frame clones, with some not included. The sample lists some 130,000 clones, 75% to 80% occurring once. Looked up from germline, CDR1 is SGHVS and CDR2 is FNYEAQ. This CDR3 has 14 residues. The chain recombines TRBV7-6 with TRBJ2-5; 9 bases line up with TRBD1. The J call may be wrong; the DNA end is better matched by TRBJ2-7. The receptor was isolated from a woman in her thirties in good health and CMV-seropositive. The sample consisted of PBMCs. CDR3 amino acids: CASSVDRGGYEQYF. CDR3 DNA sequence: TGTGCCAGCAGCGTGGACAGGGGTGGGTACGAGCAGTACTTC.